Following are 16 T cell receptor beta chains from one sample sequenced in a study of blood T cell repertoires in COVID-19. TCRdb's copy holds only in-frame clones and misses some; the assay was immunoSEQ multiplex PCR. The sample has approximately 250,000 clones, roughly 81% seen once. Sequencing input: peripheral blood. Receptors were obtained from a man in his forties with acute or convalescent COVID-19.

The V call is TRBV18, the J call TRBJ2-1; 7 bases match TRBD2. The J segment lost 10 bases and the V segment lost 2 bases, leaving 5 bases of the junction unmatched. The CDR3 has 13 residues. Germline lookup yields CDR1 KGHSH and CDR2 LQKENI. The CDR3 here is CASSPGGRDEQFF. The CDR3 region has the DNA TGTGCCAGCTCACCAGGGGGGAGGGACGAGCAGTTCTTC.

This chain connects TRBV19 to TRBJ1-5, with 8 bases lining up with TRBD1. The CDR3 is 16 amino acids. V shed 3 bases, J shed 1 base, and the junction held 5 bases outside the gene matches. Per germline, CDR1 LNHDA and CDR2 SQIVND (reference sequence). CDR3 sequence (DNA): TGTGCCAGTAGTATGTTCAGGGGGCCGAGCAATCAGCCCCAGCATTTT. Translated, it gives CASSMFRGPSNQPQHF.

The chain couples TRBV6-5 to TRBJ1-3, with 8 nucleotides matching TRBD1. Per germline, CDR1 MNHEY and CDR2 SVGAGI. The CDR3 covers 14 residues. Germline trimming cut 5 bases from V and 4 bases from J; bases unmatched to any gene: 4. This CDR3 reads CASSLRGRGNTIYF. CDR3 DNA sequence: TGTGCCAGCAGTCTCAGGGGGCGCGGAAACACCATATATTTT.

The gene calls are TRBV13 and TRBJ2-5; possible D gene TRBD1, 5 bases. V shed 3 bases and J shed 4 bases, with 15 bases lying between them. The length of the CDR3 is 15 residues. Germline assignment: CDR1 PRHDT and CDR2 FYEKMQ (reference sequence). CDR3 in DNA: TGTGCCAGCAGCTTGGTTGCCAGCAGGGTAGAGACCCAGTACTTC. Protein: CASSLVASRVETQYF.

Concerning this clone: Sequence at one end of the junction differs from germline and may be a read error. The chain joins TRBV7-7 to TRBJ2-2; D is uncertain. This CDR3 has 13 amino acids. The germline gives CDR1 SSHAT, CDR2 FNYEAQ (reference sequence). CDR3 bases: TGTGCTAGCACCCCATTGAACACCGGGGAGCTGTTTTTT. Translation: CASTPLNTGELFF.

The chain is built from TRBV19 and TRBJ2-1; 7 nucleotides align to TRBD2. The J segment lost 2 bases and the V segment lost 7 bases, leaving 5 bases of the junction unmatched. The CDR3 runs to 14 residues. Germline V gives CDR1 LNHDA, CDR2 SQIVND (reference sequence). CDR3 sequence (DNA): TGTGCCAGTACCCTGGGGGGGGCCTACAATGAGCAGTTCTTC. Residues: CASTLGGAYNEQFF.

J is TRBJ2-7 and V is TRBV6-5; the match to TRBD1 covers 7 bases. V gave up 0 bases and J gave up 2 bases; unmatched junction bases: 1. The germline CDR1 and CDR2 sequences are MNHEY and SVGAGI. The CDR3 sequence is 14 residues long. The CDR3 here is CASSYSDRTYEQYF. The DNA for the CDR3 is TGTGCCAGCAGTTACTCGGACAGGACCTACGAGCAGTACTTC.

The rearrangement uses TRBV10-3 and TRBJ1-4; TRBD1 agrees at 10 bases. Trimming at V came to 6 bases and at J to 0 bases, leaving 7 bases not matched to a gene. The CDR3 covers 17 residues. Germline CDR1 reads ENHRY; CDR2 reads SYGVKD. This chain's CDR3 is CAISPRQGAATNEKLFF. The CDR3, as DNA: TGTGCCATCAGCCCTAGACAGGGGGCGGCAACTAATGAAAAACTGTTTTTT.

The CDR3 loop reads CASSRGQGVPEAFF. CDR3 in DNA: TGTGCCAGCAGCCGGGGACAGGGGGTCCCTGAAGCTTTCTTT. The V and J genes are TRBV5-4 and TRBJ1-1, with 11 bases fitting TRBD1. Unmatched junction bases numbered 5, after V lost 4 bases and J lost 6 bases. This CDR3 comprises 14 residues. Germline loops: CDR1 SGHNT, CDR2 YYREEE (reference sequence).

CDR3 sequence (DNA): TGTGCTAGTGATCGGACAGGGCCCTACAATGAGCAGTTCTTC. Protein: CASDRTGPYNEQFF. The rearrangement joins TRBV12-5 to TRBJ2-1; 8 positions match TRBD1. The CDR3 is 14 residues long. The junction had 4 bases not matched to a gene; V was cut back by 7 bases and J by 2 bases. Germline values: CDR1 LGHNT, CDR2 FRNRAP.

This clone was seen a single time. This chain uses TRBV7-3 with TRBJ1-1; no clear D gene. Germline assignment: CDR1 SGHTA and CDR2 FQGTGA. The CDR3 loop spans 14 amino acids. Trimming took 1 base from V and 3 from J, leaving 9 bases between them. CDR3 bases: TGTGCCAGCAGCTTAAGTGAGGCTCACACTGAAGCTTTCTTT. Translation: CASSLSEAHTEAFF.

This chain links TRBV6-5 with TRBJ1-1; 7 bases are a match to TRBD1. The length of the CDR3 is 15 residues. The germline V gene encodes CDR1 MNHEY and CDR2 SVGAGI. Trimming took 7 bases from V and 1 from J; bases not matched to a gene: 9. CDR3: CASIRQGAANTEAFF. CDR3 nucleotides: TGTGCCAGCATCAGACAGGGCGCAGCGAACACTGAAGCTTTCTTT.

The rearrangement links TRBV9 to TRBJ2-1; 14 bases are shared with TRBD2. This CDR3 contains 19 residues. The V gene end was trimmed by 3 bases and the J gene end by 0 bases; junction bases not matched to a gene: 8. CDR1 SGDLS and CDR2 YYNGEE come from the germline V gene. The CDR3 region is CASSAPGLAGDPSYNEQFF. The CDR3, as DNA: TGTGCCAGCAGCGCACCGGGACTAGCGGGGGACCCCTCCTACAATGAGCAGTTCTTC. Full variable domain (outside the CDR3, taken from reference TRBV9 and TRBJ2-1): DSGVTQTPKHLITATGQRVTLRCSPRSGDLSVYWYQQSLDQGLQFLIQYYNGEERAKGNILERFSAQQFPDLHSELNLSSLELGDSALYFCASSAPGLAGDPSYNEQFFGPGTRLTVL.

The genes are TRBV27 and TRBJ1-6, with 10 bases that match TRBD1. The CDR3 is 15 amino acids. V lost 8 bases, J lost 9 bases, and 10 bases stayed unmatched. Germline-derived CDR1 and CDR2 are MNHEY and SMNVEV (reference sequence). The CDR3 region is CASYQAGDRGSPLHF. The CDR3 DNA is TGTGCCAGCTATCAAGCGGGGGACAGGGGTTCACCCCTCCACTTT.

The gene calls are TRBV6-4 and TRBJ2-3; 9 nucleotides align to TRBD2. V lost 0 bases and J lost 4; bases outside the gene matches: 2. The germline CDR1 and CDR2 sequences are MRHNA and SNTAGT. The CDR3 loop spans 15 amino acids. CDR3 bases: TGTGCCAGCAGTGACTCGGGCGGGGGGGCAGATACGCAGTATTTT. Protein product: CASSDSGGGADTQYF.

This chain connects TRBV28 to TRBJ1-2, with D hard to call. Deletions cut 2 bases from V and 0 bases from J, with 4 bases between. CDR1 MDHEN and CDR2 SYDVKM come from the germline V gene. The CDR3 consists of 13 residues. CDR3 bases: TGTGCCAGCAGTTTAAACACTAACTATGGCTACACCTTC. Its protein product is CASSLNTNYGYTF.